These 16 T cell receptor beta chains were sequenced from one sample in a study of CD8+ T cells in alopecia areata. The treatment denotes: oral pan-JAK inhibitor, 5-10 mg twice daily. RNA was extracted and reverse transcribed into cDNA as the sequencing template. The data were produced by immunoSEQ multiplex PCR, yet TCRdb's version contains in-frame clones alone and is incomplete. The sample has some 220,000 clones; about 57% are singletons. This material consisted of CD4+ T cells sorted from blood, taken at week 4, from a patient treated with tofacitinib. All receptors derive from a human donor with alopecia areata.

A few counts support this clone. This sequence joins TRBV7-2 and TRBJ2-7; TRBD2 matches at 7 bases. From germline, CDR1 is SGHTA and CDR2 FQGNSA. CDR3 size: 15 residues. The V gene end was trimmed by 5 bases and the J gene end by 2 bases; junction bases not matched to a gene: 9. CDR3 sequence reads: CASSGGAGLTYEQYF. The CDR3 DNA follows: TGTGCCAGCAGCGGGGGAGCGGGGCTCACCTACGAGCAGTACTTC.

This clone was seen a handful of times. The chain joins TRBV29-1 to TRBJ1-5; D might be TRBD1 (5 bases). CDR3 length: 13 amino acids. V was cut by 6 bases and J by 10 bases, with 19 bases left in between. CDR1 is SQVTM and CDR2 is ANQGSEA in the germline V gene. The CDR3 is CSVGMGGISPQHF. The CDR3 nucleotides read TGCAGCGTCGGGATGGGGGGAATCAGCCCCCAGCATTTT.

The chain carries TRBV7-9 and TRBJ1-2; TRBD1 agrees at 7 bases. Germline CDR1 SEHNR, CDR2 FQNEAQ (reference sequence). Trimming removed 11 bases from V and 9 bases from J; junction bases left unmatched: 6. CDR3 length equals 10 residues. CDR3 residues: CAVQGTRYTF. DNA of the CDR3: TGTGCCGTACAGGGGACGCGCTACACCTTC.

The chain couples TRBV30 to TRBJ2-2; 7 positions agree with TRBD2. In germline, CDR1 is GTSNPN, CDR2 SVGIG (reference sequence). The CDR3 runs to 13 residues. The V and J ends lost 3 bases and 3 bases, in that order; junction bases with no gene match: 1. CDR3 coding DNA: TGTGCCTGGAGAACTAGCGACACCGGGGAGCTGTTTTTT. It is translated as CAWRTSDTGELFF.

The rearrangement uses TRBV10-2 and TRBJ2-5; D is undetermined. The CDR3 totals 13 residues. The V and J ends lost 1 base and 7 bases respectively, with 10 bases between them. Looked up from germline, CDR1 is WSHSY and CDR2 is SAAADI. The chain's CDR3 is CASSELSLGTQYF. The CDR3 coding sequence is TGCGCCAGCAGTGAGTTGTCCCTCGGGACCCAGTACTTC.

V and J are TRBV30 and TRBJ1-4; D gene unclear. Trimming left V 0 bases short and J 7 bases short, with 9 bases between. The germline V gene has CDR1 GTSNPN and CDR2 SVGIG (reference sequence). The CDR3 consists of 13 residues. In DNA form, the CDR3 reads TGTGCCTGGAGTGTAGTCCCCCGTGAAAAACTGTTTTTT. Encoded protein: CAWSVVPREKLFF. The variable domain in full, with the rest retrieved from reference TRBV30 and TRBJ1-4, is SQTIHQWPATLVQPVGSPLSLECTVEGTSNPNLYWYRQAAGRGLQLLFYSVGIGQISSEVPQNLSASRPQDRQFILSSKKLLLSDSGFYLCAWSVVPREKLFFGSGTQLSVL.

V gene TRBV30 combines with J gene TRBJ2-2; D assignment may be TRBD1 or TRBD2 (5 bases each). Trimming shortened V by 2 bases and J by 1 base, and 17 bases separated the two germline ends. Germline CDR1 reads GTSNPN; CDR2 reads SVGIG (reference sequence). This CDR3 is 17 amino acids long. The CDR3 here is CAWSPPGRVMNTGELFF. The CDR3, as DNA: TGTGCCTGGAGTCCTCCGGGGCGTGTGATGAACACCGGGGAGCTGTTTTTT.

The chain uses TRBV29-1 and TRBJ2-3; 10 bases match TRBD1. V lost 6 bases to trimming and J lost 1 base; unmatched junction nucleotides: 7. CDR1 and CDR2 from the germline V gene are SQVTM and ANQGSEA. The CDR3 sequence is 15 residues long. The CDR3 nucleotides read TGCAGCGTCCGAACCGGGACAGGGGGCACAGATACGCAGTATTTT. Translation gives CSVRTGTGGTDTQYF.

This chain connects TRBV6-1 to TRBJ1-2; a possible D gene is TRBD1 (5 bases). The CDR3 contains 14 residues. Trimming removed 3 bases at V and 4 bases at J, with 12 bases between. Germline values: CDR1 MNHNS, CDR2 SASEGT. The CDR3 region is CASSDPGRIYGYTF. The CDR3 DNA sequence: TGTGCCAGCAGTGACCCGGGACGGATCTATGGCTACACCTTC.

This clone was counted between two and nine times. The rearrangement uses TRBV19 and TRBJ1-5; TRBD1 might be the D (5 bases). This CDR3 is 15 amino acids long. V was clipped by 1 base and J by 6 bases, with 13 bases between them. Germline lookup yields CDR1 LNHDA and CDR2 SQIVND (reference sequence). Here the CDR3 DNA reads TGTGCCAGTAGTATAGGTGTTGGGGGAGGTCAGCCCCAGCATTTT. Translation: CASSIGVGGGQPQHF.

This chain connects TRBV30 to TRBJ1-6; D is unresolved. The CDR3 spans 16 residues. Trimming took off 0 bases at V and 6 bases at J, with 15 bases between the two ends. From germline, CDR1 is GTSNPN and CDR2 SVGIG (reference sequence). This CDR3 is CAWSVGLDASNSPLHF. CDR3 DNA sequence: TGTGCCTGGAGTGTAGGCCTAGACGCCTCTAATTCACCCCTCCACTTT.

The chain employs TRBV5-1 and TRBJ2-7, with D possibly matching TRBD2 (5 bases). Trimming took 1 base from V and 5 from J, leaving 13 bases between them. CDR3 length equals 14 residues. Germline CDR1 SGHRS, CDR2 YFSETQ. The CDR3 loop is CASSLSGNRNEQYF. The CDR3 bases are TGCGCCAGCAGCTTGTCCGGGAATCGGAACGAGCAGTACTTC.

V is TRBV5-1 and J is TRBJ1-1; no clear D gene. The CDR3 has 14 amino acids. Trimming took off 4 bases at V and 3 bases at J, with 13 bases between the two ends. Germline V lookup: CDR1 SGHRS, CDR2 YFSETQ. CDR3 sequence reads: CASSIDMGDTEAFF. For the CDR3, the DNA is TGCGCCAGCAGCATCGACATGGGAGACACTGAAGCTTTCTTT.

The chain links TRBV30 to TRBJ1-6, with TRBD1 matching over 7 bases. The CDR3 consists of 15 residues. V shed 1 base, J shed 6 bases, and the junction held 6 bases outside the gene matches. Germline V gene lookup returns CDR1 GTSNPN and CDR2 SVGIG (reference sequence). The CDR3 sequence is CAWSALDRTNSPLHF. DNA of the CDR3: TGTGCCTGGAGTGCCTTGGACAGGACTAATTCACCCCTCCACTTT.

The chain has TRBV29-1 and TRBJ1-1, with TRBD1 identical over 7 bases. The CDR3 has 14 amino acids. Germline lookup yields CDR1 SQVTM and CDR2 ANQGSEA. With 4 bases clipped from V and 3 bases from J, the junction kept 8 bases outside the gene matches. CDR3 bases: TGCAGCGTTGTATGGGCAGGGGGATACACTGAAGCTTTCTTT. This codes for CSVVWAGGYTEAFF.

Only a few counts were recorded for this clone. The chain links TRBV2 to TRBJ2-7, with TRBD1 as a possible D gene (6 bases). Germline loops: CDR1 SNHLY, CDR2 FYNNEI. V dropped 6 bases and J dropped 1 base, with 13 bases sitting between them. The CDR3 spans 14 residues. CDR3 sequence: CASRASGHSYEQYF. The CDR3 DNA follows: TGTGCCAGCAGAGCCTCGGGACATTCCTACGAGCAGTACTTC.